This record looks at one TCR beta chain sequence and its context. One end of the junction fails to match germline, which may point to a read error. This CDR3 comprises 13 residues. The germline V gene has CDR1 LNHNV and CDR2 YYDKDF (reference sequence). The data were taken from a study of blood T cell repertoires in COVID-19. Study as a whole: Samples of COVID-19 (acute and convalescent) were obtained from the United States, Italy and Spain. PBMCs, B-cell-depleted T cells, or T cells provided the cDNA or gDNA that made up the material.

Clones were sequenced by immunoSEQ multiplex PCR, and TCRdb holds only the in-frame ones, with some missing. The sample contains about 190,000 clones, about 80% of which appear only once. The V call is TRBV15, the J call TRBJ2-7; possibly TRBD1 for D (6 bases). This sequence was found in a man aged 60-69 years with acute or convalescent COVID-19. Sequencing was carried out using peripheral blood. Here the CDR3 DNA reads TGTGCCACCAGCAGAGATGTGGGGGACATGTCGTCCTTC. This translates into CATSRDVGDMSSF.